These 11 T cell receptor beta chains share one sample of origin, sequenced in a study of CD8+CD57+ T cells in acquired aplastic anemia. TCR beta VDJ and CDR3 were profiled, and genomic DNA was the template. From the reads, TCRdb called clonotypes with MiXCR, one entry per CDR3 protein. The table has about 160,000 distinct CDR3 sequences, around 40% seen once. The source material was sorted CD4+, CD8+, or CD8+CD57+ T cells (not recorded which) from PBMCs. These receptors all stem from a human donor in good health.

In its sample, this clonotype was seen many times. For the CDR3, the DNA is TGCAGTGCTACAGGGTCGAGCACTGAAGCTTTCTTT. It yields the protein CSATGSSTEAFF. The chain links TRBV20-1 to TRBJ1-1, with D possibly matching TRBD1 (5 bases). The CDR3 is 12 residues long. Germline V gene sequence: CDR1 DFQATT, CDR2 SNEGSKA (reference sequence). V was shortened by 4 bases and J by 4 bases, with 10 bases between the two germline ends.

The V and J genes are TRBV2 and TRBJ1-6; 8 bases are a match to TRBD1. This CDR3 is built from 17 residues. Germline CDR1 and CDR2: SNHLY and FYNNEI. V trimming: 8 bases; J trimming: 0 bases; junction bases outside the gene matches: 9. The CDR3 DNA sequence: TGTGCCAGCGAAAGACAGGGGTTAGGCTCCTATAATTCACCCCTCCACTTT. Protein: CASERQGLGSYNSPLHF.

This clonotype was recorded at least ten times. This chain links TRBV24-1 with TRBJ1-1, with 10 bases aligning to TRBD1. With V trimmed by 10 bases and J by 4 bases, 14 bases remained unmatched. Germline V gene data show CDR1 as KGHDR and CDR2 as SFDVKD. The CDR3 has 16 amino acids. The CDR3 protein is CATDSGGQGRATEAFF. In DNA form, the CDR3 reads TGTGCCACGGACAGTGGGGGACAGGGGAGAGCCACTGAAGCTTTCTTT.

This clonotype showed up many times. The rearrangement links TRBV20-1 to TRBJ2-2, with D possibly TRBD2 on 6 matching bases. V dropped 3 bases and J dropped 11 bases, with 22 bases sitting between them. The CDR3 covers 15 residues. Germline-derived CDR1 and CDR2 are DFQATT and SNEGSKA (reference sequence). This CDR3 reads CSARKPRLGPEELFF. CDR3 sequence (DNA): TGCAGTGCTAGGAAGCCAAGACTAGGGCCGGAAGAGCTGTTTTTT.

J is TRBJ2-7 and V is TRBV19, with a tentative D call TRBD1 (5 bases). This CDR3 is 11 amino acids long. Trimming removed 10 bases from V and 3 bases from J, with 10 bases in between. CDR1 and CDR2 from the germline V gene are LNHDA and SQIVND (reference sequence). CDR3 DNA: TGTGCCACAGGACAAAACTACGAGCAGTACTTC. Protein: CATGQNYEQYF.

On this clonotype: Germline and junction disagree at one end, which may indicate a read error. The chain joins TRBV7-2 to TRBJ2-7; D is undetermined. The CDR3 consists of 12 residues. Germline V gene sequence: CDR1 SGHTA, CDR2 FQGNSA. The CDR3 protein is CASSLSTYGQYF. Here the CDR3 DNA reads TGTGCCAGCAGCTTAAGTACGTACGGGCAGTACTTC.

Here the CDR3 DNA reads TGTGCCAGCAGTTACTCGACCCCTCGATGGGGGGGCGGAGGAAACACCATATATTTT. This sequence encodes CASSYSTPRWGGGGNTIYF. The chain is built from TRBV6-2 or TRBV6-3 and TRBJ1-3, with D possibly TRBD1 on 6 matching bases. The V gene's germline CDR1 is MNHEY and CDR2 SVGEGT. CDR3 size: 19 residues. V was trimmed by 0 bases and J by 4 bases, leaving 22 bases between them.

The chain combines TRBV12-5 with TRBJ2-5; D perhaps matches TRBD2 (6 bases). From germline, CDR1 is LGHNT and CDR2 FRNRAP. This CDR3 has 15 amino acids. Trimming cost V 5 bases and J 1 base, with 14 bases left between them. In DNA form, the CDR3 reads TGTGCTAGTGGTCCTACGGGGGAGCCCCAAGAGACCCAGTACTTC. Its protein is CASGPTGEPQETQYF. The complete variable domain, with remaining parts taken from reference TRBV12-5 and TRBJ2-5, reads DARVTQTPRHKVTEMGQEVTMRCQPILGHNTVFWYRQTMMQGLELLAYFRNRAPLDDSGMPKDRFSAEMPDATLATLKIQPSEPRDSAVYFCASGPTGEPQETQYFGPGTRLLVL.

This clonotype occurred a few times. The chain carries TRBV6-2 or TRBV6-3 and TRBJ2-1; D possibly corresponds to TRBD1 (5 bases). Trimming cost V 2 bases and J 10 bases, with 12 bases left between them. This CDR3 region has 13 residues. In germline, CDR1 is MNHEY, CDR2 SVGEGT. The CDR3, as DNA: TGTGCCAGCAGTTACCGCAGGGTCGAGGAGCAGTTCTTC. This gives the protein CASSYRRVEEQFF.

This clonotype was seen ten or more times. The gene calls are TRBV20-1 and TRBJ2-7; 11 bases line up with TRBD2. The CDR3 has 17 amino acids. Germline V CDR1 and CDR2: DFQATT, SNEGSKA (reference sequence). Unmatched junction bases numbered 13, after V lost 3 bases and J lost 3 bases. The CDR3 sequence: CSASSVYTSGSNYEQYF. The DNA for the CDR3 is TGCAGTGCTAGTAGTGTGTATACTAGCGGGAGTAACTACGAGCAGTACTTC.

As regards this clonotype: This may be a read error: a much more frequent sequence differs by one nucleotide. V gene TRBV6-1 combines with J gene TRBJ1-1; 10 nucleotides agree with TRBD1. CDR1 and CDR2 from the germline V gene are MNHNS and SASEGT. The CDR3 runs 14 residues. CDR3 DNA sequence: TGTGCCAGCAGAGAGGACAGGGGGAAAACTGGAGCTTTCTTT. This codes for CASREDRGKTGAFF.